The next 29 T cell receptor beta chains were all read from a single sample in a study of blood T cell repertoires in COVID-19. The protocol was immunoSEQ multiplex PCR, while the TCRdb copy is restricted to in-frame clones and leaves out a portion. The table has 250,000 to 350,000 clones, less than 85% seen once. The sequenced sample was peripheral blood. All receptors derive from a human donor with COVID-19, enrolled during active disease. The donor label of this sample is uncertain.

The count of this clone is one. The CDR3 here is CASSLAGTGSSYNSPLHF. CDR3 sequence (DNA): TGCGCCAGCAGCTTGGCCGGTACAGGGAGCTCCTATAATTCACCCCTCCACTTT. The chain is built from TRBV5-1 and TRBJ1-6, with D possibly TRBD1 on 6 matching bases. V was cut by 0 bases and J by 0 bases, with 13 bases left in between. The germline CDR1 and CDR2 sequences are SGHRS and YFSETQ. This CDR3 has 18 residues.

This rearrangement joins TRBV4-3 to TRBJ1-4; TRBD1 might be the D (5 bases). Trimming left V 2 bases short and J 6 bases short, with 13 bases between. The germline CDR1 and CDR2 sequences are LGHNA and YSLEER. The CDR3 runs to 15 residues. DNA for the CDR3: TGCGCCAGCAGCCAATTCACAGGTGGCGATGAAAAACTGTTTTTT. This encodes CASSQFTGGDEKLFF.

The chain uses TRBV6-5 and TRBJ2-5, with 7 positions matching TRBD1. This CDR3 spans 14 amino acids. With V trimmed by 7 bases and J by 1 base, 6 bases remained unmatched. Germline CDR1 MNHEY, CDR2 SVGAGI. In DNA form, the CDR3 reads TGTGCCAGCACTAAACAGGGGATCCAAGAGACCCAGTACTTC. Amino acid sequence: CASTKQGIQETQYF.

The rearrangement links TRBV3-1 (or the pseudogene TRBV3-2) to TRBJ2-1; 9 nucleotides line up with TRBD2. The CDR3 covers 17 residues. Germline-derived CDR1 and CDR2 are LGHDT and YNNKEL (reference sequence). V was pared by 1 base and J by 6 bases, with 10 bases of the junction left unmatched. CDR3 amino acids: CASSQVLAGLPINEQFF. As DNA, the CDR3 is TGTGCCAGCAGCCAAGTTCTAGCGGGACTACCTATCAATGAGCAGTTCTTC.

The chain has TRBV28 and TRBJ2-7, with 7 bases lining up with TRBD1. The V segment lost 9 bases and the J segment 1 base; nucleotides outside the gene matches: 3. CDR1 is MDHEN and CDR2 is SYDVKM in the germline V gene. This CDR3 has 12 amino acids. CDR3 in amino acids: CASRQGSYEQYF. CDR3 bases: TGTGCCAGTAGACAGGGTTCCTACGAGCAGTACTTC.

V and J are TRBV5-1 and TRBJ2-5, with 11 bases aligning to TRBD1. V trimming: 6 bases; J trimming: 4 bases; junction bases outside the gene matches: 8. The CDR3 is 15 amino acids. CDR1 is SGHRS and CDR2 is YFSETQ in the germline V gene. CDR3 DNA: TGCGCCAGCACCCCCTCCGGGACAGGGGGAGAGACCCAGTACTTC. Its translation is CASTPSGTGGETQYF.

This chain joins TRBV28 and TRBJ2-3, with a weak D call TRBD2 (7 bases). This CDR3 contains 15 residues. Between the trimmed V and J ends, which lost 8 bases and 2 bases, there was a span of 17 bases. Germline-derived CDR1 and CDR2 are MDHEN and SYDVKM. The CDR3 region is CASLGRGRDTDTQYF. Written as DNA, the CDR3 is TGTGCCAGCCTAGGGAGGGGGAGGGACACAGATACGCAGTATTTT.

This rearrangement joins TRBV4-2 to TRBJ2-3; TRBD2 agrees at 10 bases. With 1 base clipped from V and 14 bases from J, the junction kept 3 bases outside the gene matches. The CDR3 consists of 12 residues. Germline-derived CDR1 and CDR2 are LGHNA and YNFKEQ. The CDR3 region is CASSQGLAGPYF. CDR3 DNA: TGTGCCAGCAGCCAAGGACTAGCGGGTCCGTATTTT.

This CDR3 is CASSRGQDRGYTF. CDR3 in DNA: TGTGCCAGCAGTCGGGGACAGGATAGGGGCTACACCTTC. The gene calls are TRBV6-5 and TRBJ1-2; TRBD1 agrees at 8 bases. The CDR3 totals 13 residues. The germline V gene has CDR1 MNHEY and CDR2 SVGAGI. V shed 5 bases and J 8 bases; nucleotides not matched to a gene: 7.

V usage is TRBV27 and J usage is TRBJ2-7, with 9 bases lining up with TRBD1. From germline, CDR1 is MNHEY and CDR2 SMNVEV (reference sequence). The V segment lost 3 bases and the J segment 4 bases; nucleotides outside the gene matches: 1. CDR3 length: 13 residues. CDR3 amino acids: CASSLTGGYEQYF. The DNA of the CDR3 is TGTGCCAGCAGTTTGACAGGGGGATACGAGCAGTACTTC.

In DNA form, the CDR3 reads TGTGCCAGCAGCCCCGACAAGAACACTGAAGCTTTCTTT. Translated: CASSPDKNTEAFF. V is TRBV4-2 and J is TRBJ1-1; no definite D call. The germline CDR1 and CDR2 sequences are LGHNA and YNFKEQ. Deletions cut 4 bases from V and 1 base from J, with 7 bases between. The CDR3 length is 13 residues.

The chain is built from TRBV19 and TRBJ2-7, with 8 bases matching TRBD1. Per germline, CDR1 LNHDA and CDR2 SQIVND (reference sequence). Trimming removed 4 bases from V and 0 bases from J; junction bases left unmatched: 11. This CDR3 contains 17 residues. For the CDR3, the DNA is TGTGCCAGTAGTACCTCTCGGACAGGGAGGAACTCCTACGAGCAGTACTTC. Translation gives CASSTSRTGRNSYEQYF.

V gene TRBV11-1 combines with J gene TRBJ2-2; tentatively, D is TRBD2 (7 bases). CDR1 SGHAT and CDR2 FQDESV come from the germline V gene (reference sequence). The CDR3 loop spans 17 amino acids. Trimming pared 0 bases from V and 1 base from J, leaving 12 bases between. The CDR3 sequence is CASSLAGGGWNTGELFF. CDR3 bases: TGTGCCAGCAGCTTAGCGGGAGGGGGATGGAACACCGGGGAGCTGTTTTTT. The full variable domain, its missing parts supplied by reference TRBV11-1 and TRBJ2-2, is EAEVAQSPRYKITEKSQAVAFWCDPISGHATLYWYRQILGQGPELLVQFQDESVVDDSQLPKDRFSAERLKGVDSTLKIQPAELGDSAMYLCASSLAGGGWNTGELFFGEGSRLTVL.

V is TRBV5-5 and J is TRBJ1-2, with TRBD1 identical over 9 bases. Losses at the gene ends were 2 bases for V and 3 bases for J; bases not matched to a gene: 5. CDR1 is SGHKS and CDR2 is YYEKEE in the germline V gene (reference sequence). The CDR3 covers 15 residues. The CDR3: CASSFRDRAHYGYTF. In DNA form, the CDR3 reads TGTGCCAGCAGCTTTAGGGACAGGGCCCACTATGGCTACACCTTC.

The chain combines TRBV5-1 with TRBJ2-7, with 9 bases aligning to TRBD1. Germline CDR1 SGHRS, CDR2 YFSETQ. Losses at the gene ends were 6 bases for V and 0 bases for J; bases not matched to a gene: 4. CDR3 length equals 14 residues. The CDR3 nucleotides read TGCGCCAGCACTCTGACAGGGGGCTCCTACGAGCAGTACTTC. Its translation is CASTLTGGSYEQYF.

The J gene is TRBJ2-5, the V gene TRBV27, with TRBD2 as a possible D gene (5 bases). This CDR3 has 14 amino acids. Germline loops: CDR1 MNHEY, CDR2 SMNVEV (reference sequence). The ends were cut back, 5 bases at V and 4 bases at J, with 14 bases in the middle. The CDR3 reads CASSPRFGGETQYF. Written as DNA, the CDR3 is TGTGCCAGCAGTCCCCGGTTTGGAGGAGAGACCCAGTACTTC.

A few counts support this clone. The chain links TRBV28 to TRBJ1-2, with D tentatively TRBD1 (5 bases). This CDR3 is built from 14 residues. The germline gives CDR1 MDHEN, CDR2 SYDVKM. V was cut by 6 bases and J by 3 bases, with 14 bases left in between. CDR3 sequence (DNA): TGTGCCAGCAGACCCCAGGGTGTGGACTATGGCTACACCTTC. Translated: CASRPQGVDYGYTF.

The chain employs TRBV5-6 and TRBJ2-5; TRBD1 agrees at 8 bases. Germline V gene lookup returns CDR1 SGHDT and CDR2 YYEEEE. V gave up 0 bases and J gave up 5 bases; unmatched junction bases: 9. This CDR3 has 16 amino acids. The CDR3 DNA is TGTGCCAGCAGCTTGGTTGGCAGGGGGCAGGTGGAGACCCAGTACTTC. Its protein is CASSLVGRGQVETQYF.

The chain uses TRBV28 and TRBJ1-6; maybe TRBD1 (6 bases). Per the germline V gene, CDR1 is MDHEN and CDR2 is SYDVKM. This CDR3 contains 14 residues. V lost 7 bases to trimming and J lost 14 bases, with 21 bases between them. The CDR3 DNA reads as TGTGCCAGCAAAACTGGACAGCGCTTTGAGTCCCTCCACTTT. Its protein product is CASKTGQRFESLHF.

This clone appeared once. The V and J genes are TRBV19 and TRBJ2-5; D perhaps matches TRBD1 (6 bases). From germline, CDR1 is LNHDA and CDR2 SQIVND (reference sequence). Deletions cut 0 bases from V and 7 bases from J, with 12 bases between. The length of the CDR3 is 14 residues. The CDR3 protein is CASSIDNRDVTQYF. The CDR3 DNA follows: TGTGCCAGTAGTATAGATAACAGGGATGTGACCCAGTACTTC.

The J gene is TRBJ2-1, the V gene TRBV24-1, with D tentatively TRBD2 (6 bases). This CDR3 has 15 amino acids. V was pared by 5 bases and J by 6 bases, with 16 bases between. Germline V gene lookup returns CDR1 KGHDR and CDR2 SFDVKD. The CDR3 sequence: CATSVSSARLNEQFF. CDR3 nucleotides: TGTGCCACCAGTGTATCTAGCGCCCGGCTCAATGAGCAGTTCTTC.

This sequence joins TRBV4-3 and TRBJ2-5, with a weak D call TRBD2 (6 bases). V was clipped by 3 bases and J by 4 bases, with 9 bases between them. The CDR3 length is 13 residues. Germline V gene sequence: CDR1 LGHNA, CDR2 YSLEER. CDR3 protein: CASSHSGRETQYF. The CDR3 DNA reads as TGCGCCAGCAGCCATTCCGGGAGAGAGACCCAGTACTTC.

The chain employs TRBV4-3 and TRBJ2-7; maybe TRBD1 (6 bases). V dropped 1 base and J dropped 1 base, with 8 bases sitting between them. In germline, CDR1 is LGHNA, CDR2 YSLEER. The CDR3 extends over 14 amino acids. CDR3 sequence (DNA): TGCGCCAGCAGCCAAGCCACAGGGTCCTACGAGCAGTACTTC. It codes for CASSQATGSYEQYF.

The V gene is TRBV11-3, the J gene TRBJ2-3; TRBD2 matches 7 bases. In germline, CDR1 is SGHNT, CDR2 YENEEA. With V trimmed by 5 bases and J by 0 bases, 20 bases remained unmatched. The CDR3 consists of 20 residues. This CDR3 is CASSTRTRHDTRTSTDTQYF. CDR3 nucleotides: TGTGCCAGCAGCACCCGGACTAGGCACGATACTCGCACTAGCACAGATACGCAGTATTTT.

This clone came up once. The V gene is TRBV20-1, the J gene TRBJ1-5; D gene ambiguous. CDR1 DFQATT and CDR2 SNEGSKA come from the germline V gene (reference sequence). V was shortened by 5 bases and J by 11 bases, with 13 bases between the two germline ends. The CDR3 contains 11 residues. The CDR3 is CSAHRPGAQHF. CDR3 DNA: TGCAGTGCTCATAGACCCGGGGCCCAGCATTTT.

Details on this clone: Other DNA sequences in this specimen translate into the identical CDR3. V usage is TRBV5-1 and J usage is TRBJ2-5, with 14 bases fitting TRBD2. The germline CDR1 and CDR2 sequences are SGHRS and YFSETQ. V was pared by 0 bases and J by 5 bases, with 6 bases of the junction left unmatched. CDR3 length: 17 residues. Here the CDR3 DNA reads TGCGCCAGCAGCTTGGTGACTAGCGGGAGGGCCGGGGAGACCCAGTACTTC. This gives the protein CASSLVTSGRAGETQYF. Full variable domain (missing parts from reference TRBV5-1 and TRBJ2-5): KAGVTQTPRYLIKTRGQQVTLSCSPISGHRSVSWYQQTPGQGLQFLFEYFSETQRNKGNFPGRFSGRQFSNSRSEMNVSTLELGDSALYLCASSLVTSGRAGETQYFGPGTRLLVL.

The CDR3 DNA reads TGTGCCAGCAGTGAAGAGGGCAGGGGCTATGGCTACACCTTC. Translated, it gives CASSEEGRGYGYTF. V usage is TRBV2 and J usage is TRBJ1-2; possibly TRBD1 for D (6 bases). CDR1 is SNHLY and CDR2 is FYNNEI in the germline V gene. Trimming took off 1 base at V and 4 bases at J, with 10 bases between the two ends. The CDR3 sequence is 14 residues long.

The V call is TRBV29-1, the J call TRBJ1-1; tentative D call: TRBD1 (6 bases). The CDR3 consists of 14 residues. The V and J ends lost 7 bases and 0 bases respectively, with 15 bases between them. Germline V CDR1 and CDR2: SQVTM, ANQGSEA. The CDR3 protein is CSAPGVVMNTEAFF. CDR3 DNA: TGCAGCGCACCAGGGGTAGTCATGAACACTGAAGCTTTCTTT.

The rearrangement links TRBV10-3 to TRBJ2-7; 13 nucleotides match TRBD2. The CDR3 is 15 amino acids. J lost 2 bases, V lost 6 bases, and 4 bases had no gene match. CDR1 and CDR2 (germline): ENHRY, SYGVKD. Here the CDR3 DNA reads TGTGCCATCAGCGAACTAGCGGGAGGGCCCTACGAGCAGTACTTC. This sequence encodes CAISELAGGPYEQYF.